The source of this TCR beta chain is a study of CD8 T cells in Susac syndrome. This clonotype was seen just once. CDR1 is MNHEY, CDR2 SVGAGI, per germline. This CDR3 is 15 amino acids long. V lost 7 bases and J 9 bases, leaving 19 bases between the germline ends. When the RNA was reverse transcribed, random hexamers were used with an input of roughly 0.5 to 1 ug. Multiplex PCR with immunoSEQ amplified the TCR beta CDR3 across 54 Vbeta and 13 Jbeta. A single record per CDR3 protein comes from TCRdb applying MiXCR to the immunoSEQ multiplex PCR reads. The sample carries 210,000 or so distinct CDR3 sequences, roughly 93% recorded once. The TEMRA cells underwent FACS enrichment, while the CD8+ and CD4+ T cells underwent negative isolation.

The sample comprised CD4+ T cells from PBMCs. The chain has TRBV6-5 and TRBJ1-6; possibly TRBD1 for D (6 bases). The receptor comes from a human donor with Susac syndrome. The CDR3, as DNA: TGTGCCAGCACCCCTTTGAGGGGGTTGGGTTCACCCCTCCACTTT. It translates to CASTPLRGLGSPLHF.